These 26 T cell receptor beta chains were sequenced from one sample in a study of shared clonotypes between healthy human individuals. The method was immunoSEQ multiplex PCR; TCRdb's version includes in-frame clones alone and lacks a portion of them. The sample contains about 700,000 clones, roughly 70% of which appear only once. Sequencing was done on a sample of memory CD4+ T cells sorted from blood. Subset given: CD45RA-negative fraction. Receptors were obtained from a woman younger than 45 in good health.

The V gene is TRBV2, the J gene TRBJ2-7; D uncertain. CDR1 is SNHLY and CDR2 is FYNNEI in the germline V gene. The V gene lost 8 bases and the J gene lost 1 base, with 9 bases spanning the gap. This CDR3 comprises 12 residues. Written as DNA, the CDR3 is TGTGCCAGCGGTTCTTTTTCCTACGAGCAGTACTTC. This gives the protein CASGSFSYEQYF.

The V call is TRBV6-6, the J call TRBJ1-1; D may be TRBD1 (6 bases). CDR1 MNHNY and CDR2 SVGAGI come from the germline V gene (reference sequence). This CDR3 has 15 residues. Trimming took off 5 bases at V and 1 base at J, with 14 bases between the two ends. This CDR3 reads CASSDPGTKNTEAFF. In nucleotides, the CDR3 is TGTGCCAGCAGTGACCCCGGGACAAAGAACACTGAAGCTTTCTTT.

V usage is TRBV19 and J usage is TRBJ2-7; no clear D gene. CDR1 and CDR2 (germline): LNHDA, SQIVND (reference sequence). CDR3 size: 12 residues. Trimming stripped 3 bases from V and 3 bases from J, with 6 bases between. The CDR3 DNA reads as TGTGCCAGTAGTATGTCGGGCTACGAGCAGTACTTC. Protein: CASSMSGYEQYF.

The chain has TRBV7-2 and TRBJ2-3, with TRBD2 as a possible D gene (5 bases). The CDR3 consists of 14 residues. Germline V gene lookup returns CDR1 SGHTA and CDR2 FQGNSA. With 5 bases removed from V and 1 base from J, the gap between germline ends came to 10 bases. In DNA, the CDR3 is TGTGCCAGCAGCGAAGGACTGCGCACAGATACGCAGTATTTT. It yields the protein CASSEGLRTDTQYF.

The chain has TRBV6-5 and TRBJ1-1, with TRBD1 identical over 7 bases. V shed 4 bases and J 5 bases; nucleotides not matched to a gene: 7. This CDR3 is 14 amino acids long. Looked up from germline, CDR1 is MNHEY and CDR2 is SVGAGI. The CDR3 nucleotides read TGTGCCAGCAGTTTCCAGGGGGGAGAGACTGAAGCTTTCTTT. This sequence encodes CASSFQGGETEAFF.

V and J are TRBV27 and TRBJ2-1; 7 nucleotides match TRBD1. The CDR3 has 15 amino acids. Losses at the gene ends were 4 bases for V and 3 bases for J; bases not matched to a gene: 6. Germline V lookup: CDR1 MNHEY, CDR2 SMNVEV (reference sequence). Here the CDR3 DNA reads TGTGCCAGCAGTTCCTGGGGGACAGACTACAATGAGCAGTTCTTC. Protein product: CASSSWGTDYNEQFF.

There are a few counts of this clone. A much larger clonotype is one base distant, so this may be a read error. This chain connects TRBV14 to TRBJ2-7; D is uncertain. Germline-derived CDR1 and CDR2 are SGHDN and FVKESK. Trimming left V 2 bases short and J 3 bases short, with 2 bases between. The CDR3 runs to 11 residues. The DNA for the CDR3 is TGTGCCAGCAGCCAAAACTACGAGCAGTACTTC. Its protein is CASSQNYEQYF.

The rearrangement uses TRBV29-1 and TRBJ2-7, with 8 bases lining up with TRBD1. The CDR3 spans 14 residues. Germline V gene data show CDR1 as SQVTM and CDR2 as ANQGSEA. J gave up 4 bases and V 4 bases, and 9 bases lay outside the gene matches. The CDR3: CSVVGRTGNYEQYF. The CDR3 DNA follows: TGCAGCGTTGTAGGGCGGACAGGGAATTACGAGCAGTACTTC.

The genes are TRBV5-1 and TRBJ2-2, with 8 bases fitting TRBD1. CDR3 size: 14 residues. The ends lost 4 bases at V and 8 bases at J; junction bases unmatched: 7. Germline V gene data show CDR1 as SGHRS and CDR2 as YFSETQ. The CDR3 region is CASSETGVAGELFF. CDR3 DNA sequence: TGCGCCAGCAGCGAGACAGGGGTCGCAGGGGAGCTGTTTTTT.

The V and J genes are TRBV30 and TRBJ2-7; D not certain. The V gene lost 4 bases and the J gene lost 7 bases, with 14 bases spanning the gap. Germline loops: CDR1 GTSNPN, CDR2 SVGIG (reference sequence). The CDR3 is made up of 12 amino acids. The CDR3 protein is CAWMGSLREQYF. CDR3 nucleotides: TGTGCCTGGATGGGATCCCTACGGGAGCAGTACTTC.

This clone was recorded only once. The CDR3 spells CASSKGESPLHF. The CDR3 DNA sequence: TGCGCCAGCTCGAAGGGGGAATCACCCCTCCACTTT. The chain employs TRBV5-1 and TRBJ1-6; tentatively, D is TRBD1 (6 bases). The CDR3 contains 12 residues. The germline V gene has CDR1 SGHRS and CDR2 YFSETQ. Trimming cost V 7 bases and J 10 bases, with 12 bases left between them.

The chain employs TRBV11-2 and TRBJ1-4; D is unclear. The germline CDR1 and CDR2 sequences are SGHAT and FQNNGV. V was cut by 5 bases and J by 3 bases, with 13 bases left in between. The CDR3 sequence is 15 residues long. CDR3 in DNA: TGTGCCAGCAGCCTCCTCAGGTCTTCTAATGAAAAACTGTTTTTT. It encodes CASSLLRSSNEKLFF.

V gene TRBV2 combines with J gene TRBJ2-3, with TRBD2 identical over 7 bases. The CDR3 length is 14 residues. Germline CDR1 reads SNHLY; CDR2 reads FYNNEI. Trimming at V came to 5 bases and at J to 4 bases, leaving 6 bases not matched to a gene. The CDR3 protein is CASSREATPDTQYF. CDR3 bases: TGTGCCAGCAGTCGGGAGGCGACGCCAGATACGCAGTATTTT.

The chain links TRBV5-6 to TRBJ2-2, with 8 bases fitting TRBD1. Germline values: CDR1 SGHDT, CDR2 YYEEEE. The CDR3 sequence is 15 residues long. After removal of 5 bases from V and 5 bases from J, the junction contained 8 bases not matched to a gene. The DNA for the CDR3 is TGTGCCAGCAGAAGCAGGGGGCGAAATACCGGGGAGCTGTTTTTT. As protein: CASRSRGRNTGELFF.

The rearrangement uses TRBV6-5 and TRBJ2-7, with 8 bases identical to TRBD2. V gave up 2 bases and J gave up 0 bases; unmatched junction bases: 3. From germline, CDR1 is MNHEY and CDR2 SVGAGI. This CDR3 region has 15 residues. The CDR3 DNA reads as TGTGCCAGCAGTTACGAAACTAGCGGCTCCTACGAGCAGTACTTC. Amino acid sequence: CASSYETSGSYEQYF.

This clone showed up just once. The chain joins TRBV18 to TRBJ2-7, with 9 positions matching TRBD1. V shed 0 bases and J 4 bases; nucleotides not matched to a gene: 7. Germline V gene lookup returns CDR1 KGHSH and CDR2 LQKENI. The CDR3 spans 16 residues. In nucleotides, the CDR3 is TGTGCCAGCTCACCACCAGGACAGGGGATCGCGTACGAGCAGTACTTC. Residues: CASSPPGQGIAYEQYF.

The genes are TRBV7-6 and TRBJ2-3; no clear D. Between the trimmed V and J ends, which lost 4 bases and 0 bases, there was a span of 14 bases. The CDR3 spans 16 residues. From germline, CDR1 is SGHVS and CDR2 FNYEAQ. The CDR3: CASSSPSAASTDTQYF. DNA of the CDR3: TGTGCCAGCAGCTCCCCGAGTGCCGCTAGCACAGATACGCAGTATTTT.

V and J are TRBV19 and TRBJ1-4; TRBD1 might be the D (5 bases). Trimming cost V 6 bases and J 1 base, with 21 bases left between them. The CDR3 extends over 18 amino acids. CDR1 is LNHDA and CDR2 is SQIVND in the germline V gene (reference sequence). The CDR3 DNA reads TGTGCCAGTAGGCTAAACACGCAGCAAAGGGGAACTAATGAAAAACTGTTTTTT. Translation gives CASRLNTQQRGTNEKLFF.

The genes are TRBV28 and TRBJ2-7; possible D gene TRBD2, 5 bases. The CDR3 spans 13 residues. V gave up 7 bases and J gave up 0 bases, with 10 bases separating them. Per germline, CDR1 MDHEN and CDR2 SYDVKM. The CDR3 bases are TGTGCCAGCATCCAAGGGAGCTCCTACGAGCAGTACTTC. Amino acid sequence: CASIQGSSYEQYF.

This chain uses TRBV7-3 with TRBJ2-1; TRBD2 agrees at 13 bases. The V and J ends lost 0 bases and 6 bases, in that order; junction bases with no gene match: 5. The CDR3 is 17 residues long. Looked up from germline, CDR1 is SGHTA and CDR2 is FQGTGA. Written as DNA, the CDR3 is TGTGCCAGCAGCTTAACTGGAGGACTAGCGGGAGTCAATGAGCAGTTCTTC. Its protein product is CASSLTGGLAGVNEQFF.

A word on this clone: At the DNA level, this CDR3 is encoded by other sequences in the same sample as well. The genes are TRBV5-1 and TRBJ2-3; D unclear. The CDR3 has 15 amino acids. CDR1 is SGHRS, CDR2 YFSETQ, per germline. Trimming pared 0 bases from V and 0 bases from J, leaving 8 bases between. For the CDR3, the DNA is TGCGCCAGCAGCTTGGCCGGAGCTAGCACAGATACGCAGTATTTT. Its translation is CASSLAGASTDTQYF.

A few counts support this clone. CDR3 coding DNA: TGTGCCAGCAGTAAAGGACAGGGCACTGAAGCTTTCTTT. It is translated as CASSKGQGTEAFF. The chain combines TRBV6-5 with TRBJ1-1, with 8 bases fitting TRBD1. Germline V gene data show CDR1 as MNHEY and CDR2 as SVGAGI. J lost 4 bases, V lost 5 bases, and 3 bases had no gene match. CDR3 length: 13 residues.

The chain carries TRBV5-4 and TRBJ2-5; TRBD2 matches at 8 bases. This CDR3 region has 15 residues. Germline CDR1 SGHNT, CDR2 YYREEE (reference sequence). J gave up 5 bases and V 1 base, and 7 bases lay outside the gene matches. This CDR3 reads CASSLIQGGGETQYF. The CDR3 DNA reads TGTGCCAGCAGCTTGATCCAGGGCGGGGGGGAGACCCAGTACTTC.

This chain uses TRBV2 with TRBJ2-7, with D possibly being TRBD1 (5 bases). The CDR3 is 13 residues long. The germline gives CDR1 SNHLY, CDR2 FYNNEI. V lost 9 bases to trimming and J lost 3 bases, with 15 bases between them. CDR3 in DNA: TGTGCCAGTCGACAGCGTTTATTCTACGAGCAGTACTTC. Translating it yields CASRQRLFYEQYF.

The CDR3 region has the DNA TGTGCCAGCAGTGAAGTGGGAACCCCCCCCGAGACCCAGTACTTC. Protein: CASSEVGTPPETQYF. The gene calls are TRBV6-1 and TRBJ2-5, with D hard to call. The ends were cut back, 1 base at V and 5 bases at J, with 14 bases in the middle. Germline loops: CDR1 MNHNS, CDR2 SASEGT. The CDR3 totals 15 residues.

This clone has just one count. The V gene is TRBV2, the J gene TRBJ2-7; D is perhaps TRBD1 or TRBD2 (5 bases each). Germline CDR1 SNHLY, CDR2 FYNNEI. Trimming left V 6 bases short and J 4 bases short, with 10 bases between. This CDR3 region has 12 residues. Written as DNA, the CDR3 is TGTGCCAGCAGGGGGGTCGGGTACGAGCAGTACTTC. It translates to CASRGVGYEQYF.